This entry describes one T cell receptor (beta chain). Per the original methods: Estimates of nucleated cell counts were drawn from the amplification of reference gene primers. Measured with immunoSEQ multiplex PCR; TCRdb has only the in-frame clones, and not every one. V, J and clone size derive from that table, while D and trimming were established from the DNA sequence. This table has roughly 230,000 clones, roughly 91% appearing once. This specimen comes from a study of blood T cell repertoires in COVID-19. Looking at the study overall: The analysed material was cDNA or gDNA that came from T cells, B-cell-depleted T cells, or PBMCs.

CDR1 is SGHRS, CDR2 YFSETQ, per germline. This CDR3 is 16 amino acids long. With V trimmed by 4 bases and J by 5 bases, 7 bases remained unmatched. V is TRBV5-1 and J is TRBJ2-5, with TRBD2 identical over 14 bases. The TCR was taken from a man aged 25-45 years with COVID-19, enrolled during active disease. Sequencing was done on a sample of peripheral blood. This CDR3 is CASSLGLAGGAETQYF. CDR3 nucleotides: TGCGCCAGCAGCCTAGGACTAGCGGGGGGTGCGGAGACCCAGTACTTC.